The 6 T cell receptor beta chains below were found in one sample sequenced in a study of blood T cell repertoires in COVID-19. Repertoires were generated with immunoSEQ multiplex PCR, while TCRdb's copy carries only in-frame clones and drops some. The profile covers 84,000 or so clones, with about four fifths appearing a single time and about 5.7% taken by the ten largest. Specimen: peripheral blood. The source of these receptors is an older man with COVID-19, enrolled during active disease.

This sequence joins TRBV21-1 and TRBJ2-7; TRBD1 was called by the table and not checked on the DNA. TRBV21-1 constitutes a pseudogene. This CDR3 is 15 amino acids long. The CDR3 bases are TGTGCCAGCAGCTTCCGGGACAGGGGCTCCTACGAGCAGTACTTC. Translation: CASSFRDRGSYEQYF.

This clone has just a few counts. The V and J genes are TRBV19 and TRBJ1-3; maybe TRBD1 (5 bases). V lost 6 bases, J lost 3 bases, and 15 bases lay in between. The CDR3 is 15 residues long. CDR1 and CDR2 from the germline V gene are LNHDA and SQIVND (reference sequence). For the CDR3, the DNA is TGTGCCAGTAGCCGGGAACCGGGACTTGGAAACACCATATATTTT. Amino acid sequence: CASSREPGLGNTIYF.

V is TRBV7-9 and J is TRBJ1-1; weak D call: TRBD1 (5 bases). This CDR3 comprises 16 residues. Germline CDR1 reads SEHNR; CDR2 reads FQNEAQ (reference sequence). Trimming stripped 4 bases from V and 4 bases from J, with 19 bases between. CDR3 residues: CASSSSGGGGGTEAFF. The CDR3 DNA reads TGTGCCAGCAGCTCCTCTGGGGGGGGAGGAGGCACTGAAGCTTTCTTT.

The chain is built from TRBV3-1 (or the pseudogene TRBV3-2) and TRBJ1-2; D gene ambiguous. Germline V CDR1 and CDR2: LGHDT, YNNKEL (reference sequence). V was pared by 1 base and J by 8 bases, with 14 bases between. The CDR3 is made up of 14 amino acids. The CDR3 sequence is CASSQVGRVGGYTF. As DNA, the CDR3 is TGTGCCAGCAGCCAAGTCGGGAGGGTAGGAGGCTACACCTTC.

This clone was found a few times. This rearrangement joins TRBV18 to TRBJ1-6; D not certain. V dropped 8 bases and J dropped 7 bases, with 12 bases sitting between them. CDR1 is KGHSH and CDR2 is LQKENI in the germline V gene. This CDR3 has 13 amino acids. The CDR3 here is CASADQANSPLHF. CDR3 coding DNA: TGTGCCAGCGCCGACCAGGCCAATTCACCCCTCCACTTT.

The chain carries TRBV7-8 and TRBJ2-1, with D unclear. CDR3 length: 15 amino acids. Trimming left V 2 bases short and J 0 bases short, with 8 bases between. Germline CDR1 and CDR2: SGHVS and FQNEAQ. The CDR3 reads CASSLYGGSYNEQFF. CDR3 coding DNA: TGTGCCAGCAGCTTATACGGTGGCTCCTACAATGAGCAGTTCTTC.